One and the same sample provided the 9 T cell receptor beta chains below, sequenced in a study of fetal regulatory T cell absence and autoimmunity. The assay was immunoSEQ multiplex PCR, and TCRdb's table has in-frame clones only and misses some. The repertoire has around 100,000 clones, around 72% of them found once; the top ten carry roughly 2%. Sequencing was carried out using pancreas tissue. These receptors were taken from a male donor with IPEX syndrome.

V is TRBV9 and J is TRBJ1-2, with 8 bases matching TRBD1. The length of the CDR3 is 15 residues. After removal of 3 bases from V and 4 bases from J, the junction contained 8 bases not matched to a gene. Germline V CDR1 and CDR2: SGDLS, YYNGEE. CDR3 amino acids: CASSASQGVGYGYTF. CDR3 DNA sequence: TGTGCCAGCAGCGCCTCACAGGGGGTGGGCTATGGCTACACCTTC.

The genes are TRBV11-2 and TRBJ2-7; 8 bases map to TRBD2. Germline V gives CDR1 SGHAT, CDR2 FQNNGV. V lost 2 bases and J lost 3; bases outside the gene matches: 6. CDR3 size: 15 residues. CDR3 sequence reads: CASSLPGLAGYEQYF. CDR3 coding DNA: TGTGCCAGCAGCTTACCCGGGCTAGCGGGCTACGAGCAGTACTTC.

This chain connects TRBV4-3 to TRBJ2-5; D unresolved. With 1 base removed from V and 0 bases from J, the gap between germline ends came to 12 bases. CDR1 is LGHNA, CDR2 YSLEER, per germline. The CDR3 runs to 16 residues. In DNA, the CDR3 is TGCGCCAGCAGCCAAGGCGGCAGTACATACCAAGAGACCCAGTACTTC. The encoded protein is CASSQGGSTYQETQYF.

This clone has only a few counts. V gene TRBV9 combines with J gene TRBJ2-6; D is unresolved. Trimming shortened V by 4 bases and J by 0 bases, and 2 bases separated the two germline ends. The germline CDR1 and CDR2 sequences are SGDLS and YYNGEE. CDR3 length equals 13 residues. The CDR3 region has the DNA TGTGCCAGCAGCCCCTCTGGGGCCAACGTCCTGACTTTC. Amino acid sequence: CASSPSGANVLTF.

This clone was observed a single time. The chain has TRBV11-2 and TRBJ2-7, with TRBD2 matching 8 bases. Germline loops: CDR1 SGHAT, CDR2 FQNNGV. Trimming removed 3 bases from V and 2 bases from J; junction bases left unmatched: 0. The length of the CDR3 is 13 residues. The CDR3 reads CASSLTSAYEQYF. The DNA for the CDR3 is TGTGCCAGCAGCTTGACTAGCGCCTACGAGCAGTACTTC.

This chain uses TRBV10-3 with TRBJ1-5; D unclear. This CDR3 spans 14 amino acids. Trimming removed 4 bases from V and 2 bases from J, with 9 bases in between. From germline, CDR1 is ENHRY and CDR2 SYGVKD. The CDR3 here is CAISVDRRNQPQHF. DNA for the CDR3: TGTGCCATCAGTGTCGACCGCCGCAATCAGCCCCAGCATTTT.

The chain is built from TRBV5-4 and TRBJ2-1; 8 bases match TRBD2. J gave up 6 bases and V 6 bases, and 11 bases lay outside the gene matches. Germline V CDR1 and CDR2: SGHNT, YYREEE (reference sequence). The CDR3 is 15 residues long. The CDR3, as DNA: TGTGCCAGCATGGCTAGCGGGTATTATAGCAATGAGCAGTTCTTC. It encodes CASMASGYYSNEQFF.

J is TRBJ2-1 and V is TRBV30; 10 nucleotides agree with TRBD2. J gave up 7 bases and V 3 bases, and 9 bases lay outside the gene matches. This CDR3 has 15 residues. CDR1 GTSNPN and CDR2 SVGIG come from the germline V gene (reference sequence). CDR3 DNA: TGTGCCTGGAGCCCAGGACTAGCGGCGAGGAATGAGCAGTTCTTC. Its protein product is CAWSPGLAARNEQFF.

The rearrangement links TRBV12-5 to TRBJ1-1; D is perhaps TRBD1 (5 bases). V lost 5 bases and J lost 1, with 11 bases in between. This CDR3 region has 14 residues. The germline V gene encodes CDR1 LGHNT and CDR2 FRNRAP. This CDR3 reads CASGPNTGNTEAFF. As DNA, the CDR3 is TGTGCTAGTGGTCCGAATACAGGGAACACTGAAGCTTTCTTT.